This T cell receptor beta chain is from a study of early T cells in non-severe SARS-CoV-2 infection listed by TCRdb under 2021. The study in broad terms: Because TCR sequencing relied on bulk RNA taken from unsorted whole blood, pairing of alpha and beta chains was not possible. The paper's findings and limits, for the study overall: VDJdb matching was skewed toward anti-spike CD8 responses and likely underestimated virus-specific expansions, missing private and CD4 specificities.

Per the germline V gene (reference sequence), SGHNT is the CDR1 and YYREEE is the CDR2. Taken from cysteine to phenylalanine, the CDR3 has 17 residues. The read is trimmed to its CDR3 DNA, 51 bases read in frame from base 1. V gives up 1 base and J gives up 0 bases, and the segment between their germline ends measures 13 bases. Set within a cohort of healthcare workers in London, UK, this nested case-control study involved weekly PCR testing of nasopharyngeal swabs along with blood sampling. Healthcare workers were recruited during the week of the UK lockdown, between 23 and 31 March 2020, and followed weekly for up to 16 weeks. Libraries were built with 5' RACE. This sample was sequenced with a NextSeq 500. Unique molecular identifiers were attached to individual cDNA molecules in the TCR library protocol so that sequencing error and PCR bias could be corrected. Both TCR alpha and beta chains were sequenced, and tight co-correlation was observed between alpha and beta sequence abundances in each sample. From the authors' description of their analysis: Decombinator V4 was used to annotate TCR sequences for V gene, J gene and CDR3. TCRs were defined as expanded if a significant change between any two time points was detected under a Poisson model with p below 0.0001. TCR abundances were normalised to the total number of TCRs sequenced per sample and were expressed as counts per million. MAIT TCRs were defined by TRAV1-2 paired with TRAJ12, TRAJ20 or TRAJ33, and iNKT TCRs by TRAV10 paired with TRAJ18. VDJdb, accessed on 1 November 2021, was searched for TCRs annotated for CMV, EBV and SARS-CoV-2, and TCRs annotated for more than one antigen were excluded. The public reads were reprocessed in TCRdb via fastp at Q25 and MiXCR, keeping in-frame beta chains. Rows are unified per CDR3 protein, each entry keeping the most common DNA and genes. TCRdb, not the original authors, processed these V and J calls. The table for this sample lists some 50,000 distinct CDR3 sequences; roughly 9% of them were counted only once. The ten largest clonotypes hold more than 20% of the sample.

About this clonotype itself: Its antigen has not been determined. The record has no base qualities; no much larger clone is one base away.

The sequence came from an adult who was a healthcare worker with PCR-confirmed SARS-CoV-2 infection or an uninfected control (not recorded which). The chain is encoded by TRBV5-4 joined to TRBJ1-4; there is no confident call for the D gene. Sequencing used whole blood. In nucleotides, the sequence is TGTGCCAGCAGCTTGAGAGGAGGCATAGCAACTAATGAAAAACTGTTTTTT. Its product reads: CASSLRGGIATNEKLFF.